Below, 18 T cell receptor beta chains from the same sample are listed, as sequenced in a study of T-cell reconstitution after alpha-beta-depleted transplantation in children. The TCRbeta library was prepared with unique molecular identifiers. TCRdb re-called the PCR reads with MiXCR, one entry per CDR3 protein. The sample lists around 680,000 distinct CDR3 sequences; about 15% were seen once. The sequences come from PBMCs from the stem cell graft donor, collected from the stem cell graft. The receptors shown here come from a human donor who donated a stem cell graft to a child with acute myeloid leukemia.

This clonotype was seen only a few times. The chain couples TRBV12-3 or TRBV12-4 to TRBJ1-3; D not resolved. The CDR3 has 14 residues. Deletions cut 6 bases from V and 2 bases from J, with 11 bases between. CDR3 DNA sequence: TGTGCCAGCAGCCCCGGGCCCACTGGAAACACCATATATTTT. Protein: CASSPGPTGNTIYF.

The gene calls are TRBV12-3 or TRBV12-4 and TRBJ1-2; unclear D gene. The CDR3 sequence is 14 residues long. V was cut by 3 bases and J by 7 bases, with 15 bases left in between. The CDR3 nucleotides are TGTGCCAGCAGTTTTAGCCCTCAAACCGGTGGCTACACCTTC. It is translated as CASSFSPQTGGYTF.

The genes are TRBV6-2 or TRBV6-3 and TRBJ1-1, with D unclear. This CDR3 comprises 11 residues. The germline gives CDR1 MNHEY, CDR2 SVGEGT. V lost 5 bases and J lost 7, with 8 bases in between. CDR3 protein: CASSLGIEAFF. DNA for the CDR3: TGTGCCAGCAGTCTGGGGATTGAAGCTTTCTTT.

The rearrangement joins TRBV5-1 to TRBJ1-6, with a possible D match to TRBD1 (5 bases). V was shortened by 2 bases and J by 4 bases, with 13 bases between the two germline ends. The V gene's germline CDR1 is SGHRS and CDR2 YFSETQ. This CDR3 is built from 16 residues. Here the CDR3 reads CASSLSSDSYNSPLHF. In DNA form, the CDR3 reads TGCGCCAGCAGCTTAAGCTCCGACAGTTATAATTCACCCCTCCACTTT.

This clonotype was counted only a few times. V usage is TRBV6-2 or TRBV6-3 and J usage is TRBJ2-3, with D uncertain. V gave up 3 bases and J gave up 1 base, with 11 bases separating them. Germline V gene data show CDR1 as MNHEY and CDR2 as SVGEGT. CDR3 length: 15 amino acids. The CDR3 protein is CASSYSPGGTDTQYF. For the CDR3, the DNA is TGTGCCAGCAGTTATTCCCCTGGGGGCACAGATACGCAGTATTTT.

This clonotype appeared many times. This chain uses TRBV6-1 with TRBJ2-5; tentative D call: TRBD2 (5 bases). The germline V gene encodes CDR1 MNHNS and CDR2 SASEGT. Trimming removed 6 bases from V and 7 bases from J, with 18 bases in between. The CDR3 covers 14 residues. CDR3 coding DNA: TGTGCCAGCAGCCGAACGCAGACCGCGGGGACCCAGTACTTC. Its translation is CASSRTQTAGTQYF.

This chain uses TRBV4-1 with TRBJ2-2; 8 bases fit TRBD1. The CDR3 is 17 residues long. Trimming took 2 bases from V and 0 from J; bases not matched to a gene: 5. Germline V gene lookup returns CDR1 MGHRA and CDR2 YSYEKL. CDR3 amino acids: CASSQPPGQANTGELFF. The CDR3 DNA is TGCGCCAGCAGCCAACCACCGGGACAGGCGAACACCGGGGAGCTGTTTTTT.

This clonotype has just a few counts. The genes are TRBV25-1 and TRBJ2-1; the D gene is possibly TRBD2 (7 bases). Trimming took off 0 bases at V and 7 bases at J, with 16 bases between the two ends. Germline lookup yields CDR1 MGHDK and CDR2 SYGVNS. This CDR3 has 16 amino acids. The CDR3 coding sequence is TGTGCCAGCAGTGAATACGTGGGGGGGCGCGGTAATGAGCAGTTCTTC. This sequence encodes CASSEYVGGRGNEQFF.

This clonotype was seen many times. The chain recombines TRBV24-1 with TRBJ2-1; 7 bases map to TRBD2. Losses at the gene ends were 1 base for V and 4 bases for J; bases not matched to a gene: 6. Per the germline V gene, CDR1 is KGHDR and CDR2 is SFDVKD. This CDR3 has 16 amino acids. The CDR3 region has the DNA TGTGCCACCAGTGATTTCGTGGCGGGGGAGTACAATGAGCAGTTCTTC. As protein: CATSDFVAGEYNEQFF.

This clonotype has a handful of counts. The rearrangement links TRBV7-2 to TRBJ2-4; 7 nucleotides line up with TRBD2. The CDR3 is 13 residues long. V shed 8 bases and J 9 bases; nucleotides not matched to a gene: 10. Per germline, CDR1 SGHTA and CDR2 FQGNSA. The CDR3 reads CASRPGGGSIQYF. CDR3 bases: TGTGCCAGCCGCCCCGGCGGGGGAAGCATTCAGTACTTC. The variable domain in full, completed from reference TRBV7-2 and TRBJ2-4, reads GAGVSQSPSNKVTEKGKDVELRCDPISGHTALYWYRQSLGQGLEFLIYFQGNSAPDKSGLPSDRFSAERTGGSVSTLTIQRTQQEDSAVYLCASRPGGGSIQYFGAGTRLSVL.

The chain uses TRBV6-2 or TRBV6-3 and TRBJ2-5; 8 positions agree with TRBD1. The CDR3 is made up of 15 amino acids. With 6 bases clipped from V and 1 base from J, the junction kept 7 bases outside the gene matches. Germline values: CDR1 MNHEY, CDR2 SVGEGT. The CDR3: CASSGTGGIQETQYF. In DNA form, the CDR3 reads TGTGCCAGCAGCGGAACAGGGGGGATCCAAGAGACCCAGTACTTC.

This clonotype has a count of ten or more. The CDR3 region has the DNA TGCAGCGTTCAGGGGACCCGCTATGGCTACACCTTC. Translating it yields CSVQGTRYGYTF. The rearrangement links TRBV29-1 to TRBJ1-2; weak D call: TRBD1 (6 bases). The CDR3 consists of 12 residues. Per germline, CDR1 SQVTM and CDR2 ANQGSEA. Trimming stripped 5 bases from V and 4 bases from J, with 11 bases between.

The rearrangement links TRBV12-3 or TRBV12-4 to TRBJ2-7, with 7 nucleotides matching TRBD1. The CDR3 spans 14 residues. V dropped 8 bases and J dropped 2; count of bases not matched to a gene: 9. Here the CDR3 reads CASAPGTATYEQYV. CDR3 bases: TGTGCCAGCGCGCCGGGGACAGCTACCTACGAGCAGTACGTC.

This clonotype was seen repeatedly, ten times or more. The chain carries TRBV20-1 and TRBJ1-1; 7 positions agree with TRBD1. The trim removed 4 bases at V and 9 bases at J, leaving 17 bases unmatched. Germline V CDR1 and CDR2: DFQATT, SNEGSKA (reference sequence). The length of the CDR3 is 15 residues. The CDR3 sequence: CSAKKQGKGGLKAFF. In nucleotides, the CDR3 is TGCAGTGCTAAAAAACAGGGGAAGGGAGGGTTGAAAGCTTTCTTT.

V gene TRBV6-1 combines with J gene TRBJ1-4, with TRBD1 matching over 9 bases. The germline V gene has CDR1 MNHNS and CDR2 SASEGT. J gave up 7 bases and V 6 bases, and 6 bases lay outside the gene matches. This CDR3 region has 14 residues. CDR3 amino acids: CASREQGAGEKLFF. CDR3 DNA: TGTGCCAGCAGGGAACAGGGGGCCGGTGAAAAACTGTTTTTT.

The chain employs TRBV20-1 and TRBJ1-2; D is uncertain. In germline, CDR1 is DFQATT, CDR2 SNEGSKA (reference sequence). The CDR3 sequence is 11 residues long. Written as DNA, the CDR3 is TGCAGCAGGACGGAGCTCTATGGCTACACCTTC. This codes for CSRTELYGYTF.

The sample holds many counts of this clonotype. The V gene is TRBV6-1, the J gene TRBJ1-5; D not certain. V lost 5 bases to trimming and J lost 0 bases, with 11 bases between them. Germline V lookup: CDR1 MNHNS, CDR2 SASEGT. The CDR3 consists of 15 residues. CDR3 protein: CASSRTVYSNQPQHF. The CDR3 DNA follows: TGTGCCAGCAGTCGGACGGTTTATAGCAATCAGCCCCAGCATTTT.

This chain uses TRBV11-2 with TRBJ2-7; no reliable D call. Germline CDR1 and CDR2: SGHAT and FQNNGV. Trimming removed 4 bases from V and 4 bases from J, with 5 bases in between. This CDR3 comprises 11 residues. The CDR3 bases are TGTGCCAGCAGCTCCCAATACGAGCAGTACTTC. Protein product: CASSSQYEQYF.